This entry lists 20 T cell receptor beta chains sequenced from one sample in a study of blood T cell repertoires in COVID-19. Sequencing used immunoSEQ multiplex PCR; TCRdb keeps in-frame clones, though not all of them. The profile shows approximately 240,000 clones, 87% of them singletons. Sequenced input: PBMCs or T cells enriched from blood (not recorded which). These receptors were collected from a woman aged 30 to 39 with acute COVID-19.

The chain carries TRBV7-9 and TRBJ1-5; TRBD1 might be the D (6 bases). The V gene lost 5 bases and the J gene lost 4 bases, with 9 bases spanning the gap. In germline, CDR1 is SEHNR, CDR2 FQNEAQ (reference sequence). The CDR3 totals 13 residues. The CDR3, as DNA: TGTGCCAGCAGCGCTACAGGGAATCAGCCCCAGCATTTT. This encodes CASSATGNQPQHF. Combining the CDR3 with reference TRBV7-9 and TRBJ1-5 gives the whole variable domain DTGVSQNPRHKITKRGQNVTFRCDPISEHNRLYWYRQTLGQGPEFLTYFQNEAQLEKSRLLSDRFSAERPKGSFSTLEIQRTEQGDSAMYLCASSATGNQPQHFGDGTRLSIL.

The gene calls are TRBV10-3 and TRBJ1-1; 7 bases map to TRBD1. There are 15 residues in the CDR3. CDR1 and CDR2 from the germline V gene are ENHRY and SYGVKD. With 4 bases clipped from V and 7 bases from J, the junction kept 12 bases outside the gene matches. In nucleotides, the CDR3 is TGTGCCATCAGTGGAGGTCGCGCAGGGGGAGGTGAAGCTTTCTTT. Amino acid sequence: CAISGGRAGGGEAFF.

Here the CDR3 reads CASSLDRFYTEAFF. The CDR3 DNA is TGTGCCAGCAGCTTGGACAGGTTTTACACTGAAGCTTTCTTT. V is TRBV5-6 and J is TRBJ1-1; D perhaps matches TRBD1 (5 bases). Looked up from germline, CDR1 is SGHDT and CDR2 is YYEEEE. The V gene lost 0 bases and the J gene lost 3 bases, with 9 bases spanning the gap. The CDR3 has 14 amino acids.

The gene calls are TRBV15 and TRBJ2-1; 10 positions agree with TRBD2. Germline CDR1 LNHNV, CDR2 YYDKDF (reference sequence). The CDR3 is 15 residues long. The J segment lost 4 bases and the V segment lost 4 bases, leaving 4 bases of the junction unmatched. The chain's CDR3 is CATSKSSGGYNEQFF. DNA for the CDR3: TGTGCCACCAGCAAGTCTAGCGGGGGTTACAATGAGCAGTTCTTC.

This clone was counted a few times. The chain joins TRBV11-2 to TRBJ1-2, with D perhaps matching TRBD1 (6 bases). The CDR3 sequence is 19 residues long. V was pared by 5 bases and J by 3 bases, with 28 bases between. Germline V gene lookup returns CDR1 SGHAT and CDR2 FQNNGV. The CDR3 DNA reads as TGTGCCAGCAGCCTCACGGGGGGGGCGATCCAAACCGGTTACTATGGCTACACCTTC. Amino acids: CASSLTGGAIQTGYYGYTF.

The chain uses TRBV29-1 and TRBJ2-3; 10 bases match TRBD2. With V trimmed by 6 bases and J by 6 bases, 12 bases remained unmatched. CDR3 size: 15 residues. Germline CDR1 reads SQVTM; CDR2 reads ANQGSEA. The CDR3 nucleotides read TGCAGCGTAGCACGAAGCGGGGGGGCCGGTGATACGCAGTATTTT. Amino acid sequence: CSVARSGGAGDTQYF.

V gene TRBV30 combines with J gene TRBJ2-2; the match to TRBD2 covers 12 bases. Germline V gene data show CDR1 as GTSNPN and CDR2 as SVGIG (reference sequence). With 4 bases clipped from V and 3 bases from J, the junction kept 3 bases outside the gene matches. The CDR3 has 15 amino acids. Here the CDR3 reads CAWTSGGAHTGELFF. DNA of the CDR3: TGTGCCTGGACTAGCGGGGGGGCCCACACCGGGGAGCTGTTTTTT.

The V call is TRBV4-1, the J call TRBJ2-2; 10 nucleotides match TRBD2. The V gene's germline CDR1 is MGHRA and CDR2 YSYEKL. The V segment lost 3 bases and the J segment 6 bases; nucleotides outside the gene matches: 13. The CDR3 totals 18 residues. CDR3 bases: TGCGCCAGCAGCCATACTCCCCAGCGGGGGGGCGGATCCGGGGAGCTGTTTTTT. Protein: CASSHTPQRGGGSGELFF.

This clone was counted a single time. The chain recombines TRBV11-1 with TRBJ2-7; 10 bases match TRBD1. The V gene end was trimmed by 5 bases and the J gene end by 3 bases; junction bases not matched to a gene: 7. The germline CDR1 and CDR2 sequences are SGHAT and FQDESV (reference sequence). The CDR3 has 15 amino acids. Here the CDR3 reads CASSPVGQGNYEQYF. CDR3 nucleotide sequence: TGTGCCAGCAGCCCTGTGGGACAGGGGAACTACGAGCAGTACTTC.

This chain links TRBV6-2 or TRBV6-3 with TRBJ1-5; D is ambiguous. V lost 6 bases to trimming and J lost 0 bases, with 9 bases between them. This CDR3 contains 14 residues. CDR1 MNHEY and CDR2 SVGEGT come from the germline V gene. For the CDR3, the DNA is TGTGCCAGCAGCCCGCGGGGTAGCAATCAGCCCCAGCATTTT. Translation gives CASSPRGSNQPQHF.

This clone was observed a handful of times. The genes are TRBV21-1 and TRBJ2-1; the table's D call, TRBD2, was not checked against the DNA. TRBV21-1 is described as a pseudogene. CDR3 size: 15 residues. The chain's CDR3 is CASSQTSGDYNEQFF. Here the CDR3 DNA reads TGTGCCAGCAGCCAGACTAGCGGTGACTACAATGAGCAGTTCTTC.

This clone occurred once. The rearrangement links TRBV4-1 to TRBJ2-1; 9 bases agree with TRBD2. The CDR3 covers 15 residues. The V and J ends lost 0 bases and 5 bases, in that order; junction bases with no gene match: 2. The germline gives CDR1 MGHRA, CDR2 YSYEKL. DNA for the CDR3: TGCGCCAGCAGCCAAGAGCTAGCGGGAAACAATGAGCAGTTCTTC. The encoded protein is CASSQELAGNNEQFF.

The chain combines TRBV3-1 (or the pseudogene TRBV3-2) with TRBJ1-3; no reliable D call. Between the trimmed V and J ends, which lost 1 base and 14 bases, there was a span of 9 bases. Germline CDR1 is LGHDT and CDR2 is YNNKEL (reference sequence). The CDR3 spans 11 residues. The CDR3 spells CASSQVREVYF. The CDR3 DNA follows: TGTGCCAGCAGCCAAGTGAGGGAAGTATATTTT.

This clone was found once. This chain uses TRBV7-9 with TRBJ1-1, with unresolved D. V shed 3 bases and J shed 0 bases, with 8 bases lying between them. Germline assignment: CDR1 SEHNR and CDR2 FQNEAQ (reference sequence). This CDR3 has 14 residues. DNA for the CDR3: TGTGCCAGCAGCTTTGCACGGTTGAACACTGAAGCTTTCTTT. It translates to CASSFARLNTEAFF.

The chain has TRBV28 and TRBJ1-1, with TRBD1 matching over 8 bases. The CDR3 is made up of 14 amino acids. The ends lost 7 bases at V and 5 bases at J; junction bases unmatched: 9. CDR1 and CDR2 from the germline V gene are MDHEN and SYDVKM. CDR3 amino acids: CASNTQGQVTEAFF. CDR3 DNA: TGTGCCAGCAATACACAGGGACAGGTAACTGAAGCTTTCTTT.

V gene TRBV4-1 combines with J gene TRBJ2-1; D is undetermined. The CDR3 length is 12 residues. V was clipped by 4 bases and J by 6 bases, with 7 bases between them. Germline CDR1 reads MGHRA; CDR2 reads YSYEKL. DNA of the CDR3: TGCGCCAGCAGCCGTCACTCCAATGAGCAGTTCTTC. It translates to CASSRHSNEQFF.

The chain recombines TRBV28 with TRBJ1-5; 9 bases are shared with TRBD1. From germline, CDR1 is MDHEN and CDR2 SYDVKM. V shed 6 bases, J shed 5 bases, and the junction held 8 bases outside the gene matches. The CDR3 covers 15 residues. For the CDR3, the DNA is TGTGCCAGCAGCTCGGGACAGGGTAACGATCAGCCCCAGCATTTT. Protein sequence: CASSSGQGNDQPQHF.

This CDR3 is CASSQDAGAGTIKNIQYF. The CDR3 DNA reads as TGCGCCAGCAGCCAAGATGCGGGCGCAGGAACAATAAAAAACATTCAGTACTTC. The chain links TRBV4-1 to TRBJ2-4; D is possibly TRBD2 (5 bases). Germline V gives CDR1 MGHRA, CDR2 YSYEKL. The CDR3 is made up of 18 amino acids. Trimming pared 0 bases from V and 4 bases from J, leaving 19 bases between.

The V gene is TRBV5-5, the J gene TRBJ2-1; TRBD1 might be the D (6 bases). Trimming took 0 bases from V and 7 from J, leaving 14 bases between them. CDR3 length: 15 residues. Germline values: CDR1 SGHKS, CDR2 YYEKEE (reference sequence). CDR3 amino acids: CASSLGQETLNEQFF. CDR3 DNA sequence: TGTGCCAGCAGCTTGGGACAGGAGACCTTGAATGAGCAGTTCTTC.

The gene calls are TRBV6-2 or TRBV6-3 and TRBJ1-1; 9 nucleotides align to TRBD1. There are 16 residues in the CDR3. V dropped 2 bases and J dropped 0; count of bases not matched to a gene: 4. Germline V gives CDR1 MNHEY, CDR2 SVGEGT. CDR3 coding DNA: TGTGCCAGCAGTTACGAGACAGGGGGGATGAACACTGAAGCTTTCTTT. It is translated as CASSYETGGMNTEAFF.